This entry lists 32 T cell receptor beta chains sequenced from one sample in a study of OX40 agonist ivuxolimab in advanced cancers. Generated by immunoSEQ multiplex PCR, the TCRdb table keeps only in-frame clones and is missing some. The sample yields approximately 76,000 clones, 80% to 90% seen once. The sample consisted of CD4+ or CD8+ T cells sorted from blood, taken in a trial of the OX40 agonist ivuxolimab. The receptors here all came from an adult with an advanced solid tumor such as melanoma, head and neck, liver or kidney cancer.

This rearrangement joins TRBV27 to TRBJ2-7, with D unresolved. With 4 bases removed from V and 7 bases from J, the gap between germline ends came to 17 bases. CDR1 and CDR2 (germline): MNHEY, SMNVEV (reference sequence). This CDR3 comprises 14 residues. The CDR3 region has the DNA TGTGCCAGCAGTTCGAGGTTACTCCGTATGGAGCAGTACTTC. This codes for CASSSRLLRMEQYF.

The chain employs TRBV27 and TRBJ1-6; weak D call: TRBD1 (5 bases). The germline CDR1 and CDR2 sequences are MNHEY and SMNVEV (reference sequence). CDR3 size: 14 residues. V lost 7 bases to trimming and J lost 8 bases, with 15 bases between them. The CDR3 here is CASNSRRGYSPLHF. CDR3 coding DNA: TGTGCCAGCAACTCCAGGAGGGGTTATTCACCCCTCCACTTT.

The CDR3 is CASSPDRGGNTIYF. The CDR3 nucleotides are TGTGCCAGCTCACCCGACAGGGGTGGAAACACCATATATTTT. V gene TRBV18 combines with J gene TRBJ1-3; TRBD1 matches 8 bases. Germline loops: CDR1 KGHSH, CDR2 LQKENI. The CDR3 covers 14 residues. The J segment lost 3 bases and the V segment lost 3 bases, leaving 1 base of the junction unmatched.

This clone was recorded a few times. The CDR3 DNA follows: TGTGCCAGCAGTGACTTGGGGGCTAGCGGAGAGACCCAGTACTTC. As protein: CASSDLGASGETQYF. The genes are TRBV2 and TRBJ2-5; tentatively, D is TRBD2 (7 bases). Trimming left V 3 bases short and J 4 bases short, with 15 bases between. CDR1 is SNHLY and CDR2 is FYNNEI in the germline V gene. This CDR3 contains 15 residues.

The V and J genes are TRBV29-1 and TRBJ1-1; TRBD1 matches 8 bases. The CDR3 is 12 residues long. Germline V CDR1 and CDR2: SQVTM, ANQGSEA. J was trimmed by 4 bases and V by 6 bases; bases with no gene match: 4. CDR3 sequence (DNA): TGCAGCGTGAGACAGGGGAGCACTGAAGCTTTCTTT. The encoded protein is CSVRQGSTEAFF.

The chain uses TRBV19 and TRBJ2-1; D possibly uses TRBD1 or TRBD2 (5 bases each). V lost 5 bases and J lost 8, with 19 bases in between. CDR1 and CDR2 from the germline V gene are LNHDA and SQIVND (reference sequence). This CDR3 is 15 amino acids long. CDR3 sequence (DNA): TGTGCCAGTAGTCCGACTGTACGACCGGGACATGAGCAGTTCTTC. Residues: CASSPTVRPGHEQFF.

This clone appeared a single time. The rearrangement joins TRBV4-1 to TRBJ2-5; TRBD1 aligns across 7 bases. The CDR3 totals 15 residues. Germline loops: CDR1 MGHRA, CDR2 YSYEKL. V gave up 3 bases and J gave up 3 bases; unmatched junction bases: 7. CDR3 sequence reads: CASSHLSDREETQYF. DNA for the CDR3: TGCGCCAGCAGCCACCTATCCGACAGGGAAGAGACCCAGTACTTC.

This clone was seen once. The rearrangement links TRBV18 to TRBJ1-1; D not certain. Germline V gene sequence: CDR1 KGHSH, CDR2 LQKENI. This CDR3 comprises 13 residues. V lost 3 bases, J lost 1 base, and 6 bases lay in between. CDR3 sequence reads: CASSPRQNTEAFF. The CDR3 nucleotides are TGTGCCAGCTCACCGAGGCAGAACACTGAAGCTTTCTTT.

This chain joins TRBV7-2 and TRBJ1-5; maybe TRBD1 (5 bases). The CDR3 contains 17 residues. V lost 5 bases, J lost 0 bases, and 17 bases lay in between. Germline CDR1 reads SGHTA; CDR2 reads FQGNSA. Written as DNA, the CDR3 is TGTGCCAGCAGCCGGGACCCCGACGTTTATAGCAATCAGCCCCAGCATTTT. It yields the protein CASSRDPDVYSNQPQHF.

The sample holds a few counts of this clone. The gene calls are TRBV6-1 and TRBJ1-3; D is undetermined. Between the trimmed V and J ends, which lost 6 bases and 2 bases, there was a span of 5 bases. Germline V lookup: CDR1 MNHNS, CDR2 SASEGT. The CDR3 consists of 12 residues. CDR3 loop: CASRAAGNTIYF. CDR3 sequence (DNA): TGTGCCAGCAGGGCAGCTGGAAACACCATATATTTT.

This rearrangement joins TRBV5-1 to TRBJ1-6, with D unresolved. Trimming removed 5 bases at V and 8 bases at J, with 11 bases between. CDR1 SGHRS and CDR2 YFSETQ come from the germline V gene. CDR3 length: 13 residues. The CDR3 coding sequence is TGCGCCAGCAGTAGGCAGGCCGATTCACCCCTCCACTTT. This sequence encodes CASSRQADSPLHF.

The J gene is TRBJ1-6, the V gene TRBV6-5; 9 bases are a match to TRBD1. The germline CDR1 and CDR2 sequences are MNHEY and SVGAGI. This CDR3 contains 16 residues. V lost 6 bases and J lost 9; bases outside the gene matches: 12. This CDR3 is CASSYPVGTGSSPLHF. CDR3 in DNA: TGTGCCAGCAGCTACCCCGTCGGGACAGGGAGTTCACCCCTCCACTTT.

The rearrangement joins TRBV4-1 to TRBJ2-2; 14 nucleotides agree with TRBD2. The CDR3 runs to 17 residues. Germline-derived CDR1 and CDR2 are MGHRA and YSYEKL. Germline trimming cut 4 bases from V and 4 bases from J; bases unmatched to any gene: 5. CDR3 protein: CASSLGLAGAGTGELFF. The CDR3 bases are TGCGCCAGCAGCCTGGGACTAGCGGGAGCGGGCACCGGGGAGCTGTTTTTT.

CDR3 sequence: CASRGLAGVNEQFF. CDR3 coding DNA: TGTGCCAGCAGGGGCCTAGCGGGAGTAAATGAGCAGTTCTTC. The gene calls are TRBV2 and TRBJ2-1; 10 positions match TRBD2. This CDR3 spans 14 amino acids. CDR1 and CDR2 (germline): SNHLY, FYNNEI. The V segment lost 6 bases and the J segment 7 bases; nucleotides outside the gene matches: 6.

V is TRBV5-1 and J is TRBJ2-3; the match to TRBD2 covers 10 bases. V was pared by 0 bases and J by 4 bases, with 5 bases of the junction left unmatched. The CDR3 has 16 amino acids. Germline assignment: CDR1 SGHRS and CDR2 YFSETQ. The CDR3 spells CASSLVSGRYPDTQYF. DNA of the CDR3: TGCGCCAGCAGCTTGGTTAGCGGGAGGTACCCAGATACGCAGTATTTT.

This clone was seen only once. V and J are TRBV12-5 and TRBJ2-2, with 7 bases aligning to TRBD1. Germline trimming cut 4 bases from V and 4 bases from J; bases unmatched to any gene: 12. Germline CDR1 reads LGHNT; CDR2 reads FRNRAP. The CDR3 loop spans 17 amino acids. The CDR3 sequence is CASGSDPGKGATGELFF. Written as DNA, the CDR3 is TGTGCTAGTGGTTCCGACCCAGGGAAGGGGGCCACCGGGGAGCTGTTTTTT.

The J gene is TRBJ2-7, the V gene TRBV7-2; D ambiguous. Germline V CDR1 and CDR2: SGHTA, FQGNSA. CDR3 length: 13 residues. Trimming removed 5 bases at V and 3 bases at J, with 11 bases between. The CDR3 DNA sequence: TGTGCCAGCAGCGCAAACTACTTCTACGAGCAGTACTTC. Translating gives CASSANYFYEQYF.

The chain recombines TRBV10-2 with TRBJ1-5, with TRBD1 matching over 9 bases. The CDR3 length is 14 residues. The germline V gene has CDR1 WSHSY and CDR2 SAAADI. The V and J ends lost 7 bases and 7 bases, in that order; junction bases with no gene match: 8. For the CDR3, the DNA is TGCGCCAGCACAACAGGGGGCGCGGGGCAGCCCCAGCATTTT. Encoded protein: CASTTGGAGQPQHF.

This sequence joins TRBV7-2 and TRBJ2-1; tentatively, D is TRBD2 (6 bases). Germline CDR1 and CDR2: SGHTA and FQGNSA. Trimming cost V 5 bases and J 4 bases, with 15 bases left between them. This CDR3 contains 15 residues. Written as DNA, the CDR3 is TGTGCCAGCAGCACCGCGGGGAGCGTTTACAATGAGCAGTTCTTC. Translating it yields CASSTAGSVYNEQFF.

The chain recombines TRBV9 with TRBJ2-7; D is undetermined. Trimming took off 3 bases at V and 5 bases at J, with 12 bases between the two ends. CDR3 length: 13 amino acids. Germline CDR1 and CDR2: SGDLS and YYNGEE. The CDR3 coding sequence is TGTGCCAGCAGCGCCCGTAGTTGGGACGAGCAGTACTTC. Encoded protein: CASSARSWDEQYF.

This chain connects TRBV4-2 to TRBJ2-7; 7 bases align to TRBD1. CDR3 size: 16 residues. The germline gives CDR1 LGHNA, CDR2 YNFKEQ. V was clipped by 2 bases and J by 2 bases; unmatched bases: 9. The CDR3 here is CASSQPLTQGAYEQYF. The DNA for the CDR3 is TGTGCCAGCAGCCAACCCCTCACGCAGGGGGCCTACGAGCAGTACTTC.

This clone showed up just a few times. The chain links TRBV7-9 to TRBJ1-6, with D uncertain. From germline, CDR1 is SEHNR and CDR2 FQNEAQ (reference sequence). The CDR3 runs 16 residues. V lost 5 bases to trimming and J lost 6 bases, with 17 bases between them. This CDR3 reads CASSPSPVVGNSPLHF. The CDR3 DNA is TGTGCCAGCAGCCCGAGTCCGGTTGTGGGTAATTCACCCCTCCACTTT.

This rearrangement joins TRBV4-3 to TRBJ2-3; weak D call: TRBD2 (5 bases). V shed 1 base and J shed 5 bases, with 19 bases lying between them. From germline, CDR1 is LGHNA and CDR2 YSLEER. The CDR3 sequence is 17 residues long. CDR3 sequence: CASSQVVDPRRGDTQYF. CDR3 coding DNA: TGCGCCAGCAGCCAAGTGGTTGACCCGAGACGGGGAGATACGCAGTATTTT.

The rearrangement links TRBV7-8 to TRBJ2-1; possibly TRBD1 or TRBD2 for D (6 bases each). This CDR3 region has 15 residues. CDR1 is SGHVS and CDR2 is FQNEAQ in the germline V gene. Trimming took off 3 bases at V and 0 bases at J, with 9 bases between the two ends. The CDR3 nucleotides are TGTGCCAGCAGCTTTAGGGGGGACTCCTACAATGAGCAGTTCTTC. The encoded protein is CASSFRGDSYNEQFF. The full variable domain, in which reference TRBV7-8 and TRBJ2-1 provide the parts outside the CDR3, is GAGVSQSPRYKVAKRGQDVALRCDPISGHVSLFWYQQALGQGPEFLTYFQNEAQLDKSGLPSDRFFAERPEGSVSTLKIQRTQQEDSAVYLCASSFRGDSYNEQFFGPGTRLTVL.

The chain has TRBV6-6 and TRBJ2-2; D possibly corresponds to TRBD2 (5 bases). The germline V and J ends were trimmed by 6 bases and 9 bases, with 14 bases remaining between them. This CDR3 has 13 residues. Germline-derived CDR1 and CDR2 are MNHNY and SVGAGI (reference sequence). This CDR3 reads CASSSLGGRELFF. The CDR3 DNA reads as TGTGCCAGCAGCAGCCTAGGAGGCCGGGAGCTGTTTTTT.

CDR3 DNA sequence: TGCGCCAGCAGCTTGGGAGTCTCCTACGAGCAGTACTTC. It codes for CASSLGVSYEQYF. V and J are TRBV5-1 and TRBJ2-7; D call uncertain. CDR3 length: 13 amino acids. Germline V gene data show CDR1 as SGHRS and CDR2 as YFSETQ. V was shortened by 0 bases and J by 0 bases, with 4 bases between the two germline ends.

The rearrangement uses TRBV27 and TRBJ2-3; 8 nucleotides match TRBD1. The germline gives CDR1 MNHEY, CDR2 SMNVEV (reference sequence). The CDR3 spans 15 residues. Trimming cost V 3 bases and J 5 bases; bases outside gene matches: 7. The CDR3 DNA reads TGTGCCAGCAGTTTCCGGACAGGGAAGAGAGATACGCAGTATTTT. This codes for CASSFRTGKRDTQYF.

This clone was seen a handful of times. The gene calls are TRBV23-1 and TRBJ1-5; D remains unclear. TRBV23-1 is sorted into the ORF group, with uncertain function. The CDR3 totals 15 residues. V gave up 6 bases and J gave up 0 bases, with 12 bases separating them. The CDR3 region is CASSLRTFSNQPQHF. DNA of the CDR3: TGCGCCAGCAGCCTTAGGACGTTTAGCAATCAGCCCCAGCATTTT.

The V gene is TRBV10-3, the J gene TRBJ2-1, with D unresolved. This CDR3 spans 12 amino acids. CDR1 ENHRY and CDR2 SYGVKD come from the germline V gene. Trimming left V 2 bases short and J 3 bases short, with 2 bases between. Here the CDR3 reads CAISEGYNEQFF. The CDR3 DNA reads TGTGCCATCAGTGAGGGCTACAATGAGCAGTTCTTC.

The V call is TRBV6-1, the J call TRBJ2-3; D is undetermined. The CDR3 runs to 12 residues. V lost 5 bases to trimming and J lost 1 base, with 4 bases between them. Germline CDR1 reads MNHNS; CDR2 reads SASEGT. The CDR3 loop reads CASSSRTDTQYF. CDR3 nucleotides: TGTGCCAGCAGTTCCCGCACAGATACGCAGTATTTT.

This rearrangement joins TRBV19 to TRBJ1-2; tentative D call: TRBD1 (5 bases). Trimming stripped 5 bases from V and 3 bases from J, with 16 bases between. The CDR3 runs to 15 residues. Germline V gene lookup returns CDR1 LNHDA and CDR2 SQIVND (reference sequence). The CDR3 DNA sequence: TGTGCCAGTAGTTCCCGCGAATCGGGGGACTATGGCTACACCTTC. It yields the protein CASSSRESGDYGYTF.

The chain couples TRBV6-5 to TRBJ1-2; D is uncertain. Trimming shortened V by 3 bases and J by 10 bases, and 15 bases separated the two germline ends. CDR3 size: 13 residues. The V gene's germline CDR1 is MNHEY and CDR2 SVGAGI. The CDR3 DNA follows: TGTGCCAGCAGTTATGGGCTAGGAAGGGACTACACCTTC. Protein sequence: CASSYGLGRDYTF.